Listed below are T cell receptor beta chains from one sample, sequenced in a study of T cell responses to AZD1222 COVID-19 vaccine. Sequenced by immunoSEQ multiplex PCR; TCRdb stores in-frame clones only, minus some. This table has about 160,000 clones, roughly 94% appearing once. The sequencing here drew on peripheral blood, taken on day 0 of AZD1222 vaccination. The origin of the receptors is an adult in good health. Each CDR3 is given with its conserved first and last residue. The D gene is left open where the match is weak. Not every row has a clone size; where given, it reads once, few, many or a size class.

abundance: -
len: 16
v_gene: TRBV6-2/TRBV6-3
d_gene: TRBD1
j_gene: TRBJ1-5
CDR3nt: TGTGCCAGCAGTTACGGGACAGAGTATAGCAATCAGCCCCAGCATTTT
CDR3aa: CASSYGTEYSNQPQHF

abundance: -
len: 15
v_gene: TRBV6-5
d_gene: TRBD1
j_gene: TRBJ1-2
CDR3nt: TGTGCCAGCAGTTACTCCTCCGACAGGGTTCGTGGCTACACCTTC
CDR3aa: CASSYSSDRVRGYTF

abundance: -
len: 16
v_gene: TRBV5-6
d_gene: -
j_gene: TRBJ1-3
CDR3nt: TGTGCCAGCAGCCCCACGAGGGGAGGGTTAGGAAACACCATATATTTT
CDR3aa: CASSPTRGGLGNTIYF

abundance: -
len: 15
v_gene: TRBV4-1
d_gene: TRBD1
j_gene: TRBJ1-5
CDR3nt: TGCGCCAGCAGCCAAGTAACAGGGGTACGACAGCCCCAGCATTTT
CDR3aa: CASSQVTGVRQPQHF

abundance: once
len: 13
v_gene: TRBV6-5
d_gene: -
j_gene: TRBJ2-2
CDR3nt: TGTGCCAGCACTCACGGGGGTACCGGGGAGCTGTTTTTT
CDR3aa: CASTHGGTGELFF

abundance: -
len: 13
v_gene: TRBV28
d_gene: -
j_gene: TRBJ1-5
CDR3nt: TGTGCCAGCATCACAGGGATGAGTCAGCCCCAGCATTTT
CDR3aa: CASITGMSQPQHF

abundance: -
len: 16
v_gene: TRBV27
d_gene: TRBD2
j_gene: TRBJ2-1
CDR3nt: TGTGCCAGCAGTTTATATCTAGCGGGGGAGCGGAATGAGCAGTTCTTC
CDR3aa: CASSLYLAGERNEQFF

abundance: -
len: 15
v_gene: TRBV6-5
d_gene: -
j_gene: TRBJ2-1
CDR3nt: TGTGCCAGCAGTCGTTCCTGGGGGGTGGGCAATGAGCAGTTCTTC
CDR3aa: CASSRSWGVGNEQFF

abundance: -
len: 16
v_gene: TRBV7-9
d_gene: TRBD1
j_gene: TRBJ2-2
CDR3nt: TGTGCCAGCAGCTTGCGTCGAGGGGGCGACACCGGGGAGCTGTTTTTT
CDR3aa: CASSLRRGGDTGELFF

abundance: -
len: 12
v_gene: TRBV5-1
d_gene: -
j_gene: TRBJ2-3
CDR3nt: TGCGCCAGCAGGACTCCGACAGATACGCAGTATTTT
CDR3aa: CASRTPTDTQYF

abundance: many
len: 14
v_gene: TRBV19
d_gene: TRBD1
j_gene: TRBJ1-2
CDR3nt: TGTGCCAGTAGTCGTAATCACAGGGGGCCGGGATACACCTTC
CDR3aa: CASSRNHRGPGYTF

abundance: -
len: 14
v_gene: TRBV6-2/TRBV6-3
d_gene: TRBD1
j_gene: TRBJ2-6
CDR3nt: TGTGCCAGCAGTTCGGACAGGCCTTTCAACGTCCTGACTTTC
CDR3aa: CASSSDRPFNVLTF

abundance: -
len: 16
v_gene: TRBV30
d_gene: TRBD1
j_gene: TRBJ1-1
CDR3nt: TGTGCCTGGAGTTCCGGGACAGGGGGCGCGGGAACTGAAGCTTTCTTT
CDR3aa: CAWSSGTGGAGTEAFF

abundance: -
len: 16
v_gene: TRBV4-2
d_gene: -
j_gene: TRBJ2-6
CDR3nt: TGTGCCAGCAGCCAAGGAAGCGGGTCTGGGGCCAACGTCCTGACTTTC
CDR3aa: CASSQGSGSGANVLTF

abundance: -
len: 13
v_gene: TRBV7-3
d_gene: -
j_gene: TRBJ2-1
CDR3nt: TGTGCCAGCAGCCCCTTTGCGAACAATGAGCAGTTCTTC
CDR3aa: CASSPFANNEQFF

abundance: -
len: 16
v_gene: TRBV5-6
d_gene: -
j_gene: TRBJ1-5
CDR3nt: TGTGCCAGCAGCTTGTTATTCGCAGGGGGCAATCAGCCCCAGCATTTT
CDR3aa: CASSLLFAGGNQPQHF

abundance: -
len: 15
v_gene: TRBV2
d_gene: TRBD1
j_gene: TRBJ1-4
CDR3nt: TGTGCCAGCAGTGGGACAGGTGGGGGAATAGAAAAACTGTTTTTT
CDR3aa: CASSGTGGGIEKLFF

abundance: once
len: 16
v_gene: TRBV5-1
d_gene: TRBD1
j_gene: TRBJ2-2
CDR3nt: TGCGCCAGCAGCACACCGGGACAGACCTCCTCCGGGGAGCTGTTTTTT
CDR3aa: CASSTPGQTSSGELFF

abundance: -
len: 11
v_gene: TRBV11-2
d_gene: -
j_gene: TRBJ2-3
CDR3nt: TGTGCCAGCAGCTTGGAAGATACGCAGTATTTT
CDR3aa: CASSLEDTQYF

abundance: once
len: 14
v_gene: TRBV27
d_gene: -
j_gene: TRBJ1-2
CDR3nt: TGTGCCAGCAGTCCGTCGGGGGGCCAGGTTGGCTACACCTTC
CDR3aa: CASSPSGGQVGYTF

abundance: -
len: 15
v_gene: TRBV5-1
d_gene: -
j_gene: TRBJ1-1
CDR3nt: TGCGCCAGCAGCCCATTTCCGGGGAGTCCCCCCAGGGCTTTCTTT
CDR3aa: CASSPFPGSPPRAFF

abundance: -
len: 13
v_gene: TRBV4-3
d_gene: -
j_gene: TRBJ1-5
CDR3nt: TGCGCCAGCAGCCAAGGGGGTCAACAGCCCCAGCATTTT
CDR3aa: CASSQGGQQPQHF

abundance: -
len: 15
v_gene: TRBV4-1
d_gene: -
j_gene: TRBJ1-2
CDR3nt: TGCGCCAGCAGCCAAGGAGTCGGGTCTGCCTATGGCTACACCTTC
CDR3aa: CASSQGVGSAYGYTF

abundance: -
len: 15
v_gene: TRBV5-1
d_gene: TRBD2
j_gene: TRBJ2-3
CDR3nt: TGCGCCAGCAGCTCGGGACTATCGTCCACAGATACGCAGTATTTT
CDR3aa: CASSSGLSSTDTQYF

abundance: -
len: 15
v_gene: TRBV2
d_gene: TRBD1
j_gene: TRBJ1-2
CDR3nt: TGTGCCAGCAGCCCTGACAGGGATTCTCGGTATGGCTACACCTTC
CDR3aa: CASSPDRDSRYGYTF

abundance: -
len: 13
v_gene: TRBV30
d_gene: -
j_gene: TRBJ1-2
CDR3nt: TGTGCCTGGAGTACAGGGAACTACTATGGCTACACCTTC
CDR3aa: CAWSTGNYYGYTF

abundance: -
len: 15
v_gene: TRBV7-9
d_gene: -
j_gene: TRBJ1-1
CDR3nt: TGTGCCAGCAGCTTAGGTGGACAGATGAACACTGAAGCTTTCTTT
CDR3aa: CASSLGGQMNTEAFF

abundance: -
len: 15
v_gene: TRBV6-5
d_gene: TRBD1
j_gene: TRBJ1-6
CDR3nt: TGTGCCAGCAGTTCTCGACAGGGGGGAAGATCACCCCTCCACTTT
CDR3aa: CASSSRQGGRSPLHF

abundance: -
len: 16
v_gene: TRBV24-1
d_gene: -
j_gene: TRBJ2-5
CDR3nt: TGTGCCACCAGTGATTTCGCTCAGAAGGGGAAGGAGACCCAGTACTTC
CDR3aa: CATSDFAQKGKETQYF

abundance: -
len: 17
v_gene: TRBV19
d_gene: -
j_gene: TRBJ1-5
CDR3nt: TGTGCCAGTACCCCCGTTGGTGGGCGGTATAGCAATCAGCCCCAGCATTTT
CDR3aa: CASTPVGGRYSNQPQHF

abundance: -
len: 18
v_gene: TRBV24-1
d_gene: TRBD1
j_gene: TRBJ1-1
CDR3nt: TGTGCCACCAGTGGGGGGGGGACAGGGGGCCGGATGAACACTGAAGCTTTCTTT
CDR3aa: CATSGGGTGGRMNTEAFF

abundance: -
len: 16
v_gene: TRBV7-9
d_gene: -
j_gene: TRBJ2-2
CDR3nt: TGTGCCAGCAGCTTAAGTGGGGGCGTGAACACCGGGGAGCTGTTTTTT
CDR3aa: CASSLSGGVNTGELFF

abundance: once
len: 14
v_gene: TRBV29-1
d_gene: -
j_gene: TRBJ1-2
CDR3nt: TGCAGCGTTGAAACGGCTTCGACACCATATGGCTACACCTTC
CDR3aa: CSVETASTPYGYTF

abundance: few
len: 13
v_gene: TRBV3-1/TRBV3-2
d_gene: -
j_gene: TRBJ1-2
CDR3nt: TGTGCCAGCAGCCTCAGAGACTCTGGAGGCTACACCTTC
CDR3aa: CASSLRDSGGYTF

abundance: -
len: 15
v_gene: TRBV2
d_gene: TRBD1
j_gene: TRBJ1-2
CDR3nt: TGTGCCAGCAGTGAAGGCCCTGACAGGGTGTATGGCTACACCTTC
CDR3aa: CASSEGPDRVYGYTF

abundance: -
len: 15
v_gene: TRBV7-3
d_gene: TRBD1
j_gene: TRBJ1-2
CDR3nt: TGTGCCAGCAGCCCTGGGGGAGGGGGCGTCAGAGGCTACACCTTC
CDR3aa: CASSPGGGGVRGYTF

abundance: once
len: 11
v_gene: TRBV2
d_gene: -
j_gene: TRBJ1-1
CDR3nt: TGTGCCAGCAGTGGCGGGCGGAGAGCTTTCTTT
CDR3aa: CASSGGRRAFF

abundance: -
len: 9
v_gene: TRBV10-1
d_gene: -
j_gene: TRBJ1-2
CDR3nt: TGCGCCAGCAGTAGGGGCTACACCTTC
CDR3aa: CASSRGYTF

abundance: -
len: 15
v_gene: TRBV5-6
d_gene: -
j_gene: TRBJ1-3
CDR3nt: TGTGCCAGCAGCTTGCGGATGGGCTCTGGAAACACCATATATTTT
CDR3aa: CASSLRMGSGNTIYF

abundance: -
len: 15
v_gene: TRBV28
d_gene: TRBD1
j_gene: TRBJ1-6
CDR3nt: TGTGCCAGCAGTCCCTCGGACAGGTTCTTATTACCCCTCCACTTT
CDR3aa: CASSPSDRFLLPLHF

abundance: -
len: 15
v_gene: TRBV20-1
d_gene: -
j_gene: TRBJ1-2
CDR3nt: TGCAGTGCTAGTCCCCGGAGTCCAACTAACTATGGCTACACCTTC
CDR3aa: CSASPRSPTNYGYTF

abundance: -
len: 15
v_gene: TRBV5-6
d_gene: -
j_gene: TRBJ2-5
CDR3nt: TGTGCCAGCAGCTTGGTTGGCAGAGACCAAGAGACCCAGTACTTC
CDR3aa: CASSLVGRDQETQYF

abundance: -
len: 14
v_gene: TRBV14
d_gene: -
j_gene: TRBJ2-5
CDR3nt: TGTGCCAGCAGCCGTGTAGGGTGGAAAGAGACCCAGTACTTC
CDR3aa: CASSRVGWKETQYF

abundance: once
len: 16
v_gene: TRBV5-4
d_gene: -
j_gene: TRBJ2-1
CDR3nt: TGTGCCAGCAGCTCGGCGACTAGTGGAAGGAGTAATGAGCAGTTCTTC
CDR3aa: CASSSATSGRSNEQFF

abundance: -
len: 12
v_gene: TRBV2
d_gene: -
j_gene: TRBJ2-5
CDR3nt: TGTGCCAGCAGTGCTATACAAGAGACCCAGTACTTC
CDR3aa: CASSAIQETQYF

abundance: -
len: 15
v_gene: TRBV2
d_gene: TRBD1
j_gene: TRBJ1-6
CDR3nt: TGTGCCAGCAGTCTAGGGACAGGAGGCAATTCACCCCTCCACTTT
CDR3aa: CASSLGTGGNSPLHF

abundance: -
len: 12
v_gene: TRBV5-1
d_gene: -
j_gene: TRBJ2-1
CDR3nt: TGCGCCAGCAGCTCAAACACCAATGAGCAGTTCTTC
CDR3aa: CASSSNTNEQFF

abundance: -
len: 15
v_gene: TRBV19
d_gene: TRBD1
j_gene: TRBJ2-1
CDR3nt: TGTGCCAGTAGCGCCGGGACAGGGGGCATTTATGAGCAGTTCTTC
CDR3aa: CASSAGTGGIYEQFF

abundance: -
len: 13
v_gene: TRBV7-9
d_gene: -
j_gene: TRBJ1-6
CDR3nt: TGTGCCAGCAGTGGGCAGCCTAATTCACCCCTCCACTTT
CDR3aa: CASSGQPNSPLHF

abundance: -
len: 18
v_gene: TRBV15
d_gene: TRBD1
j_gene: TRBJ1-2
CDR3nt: TGTGCCACCAGCAGAGATTTAGCAAAAGGGACAGTGCTTTATGGCTACACCTTC
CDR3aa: CATSRDLAKGTVLYGYTF

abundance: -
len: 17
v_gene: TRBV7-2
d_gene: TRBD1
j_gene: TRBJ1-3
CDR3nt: TGTGCCAGCAGCTTAAACAAAGGGACAGGGGCTGGAAACACCATATATTTT
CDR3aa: CASSLNKGTGAGNTIYF

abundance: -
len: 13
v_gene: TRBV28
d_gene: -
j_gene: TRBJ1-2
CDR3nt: TGTGCCAGCAGATCACCGGAGGGGTATGGCTACACCTTC
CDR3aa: CASRSPEGYGYTF

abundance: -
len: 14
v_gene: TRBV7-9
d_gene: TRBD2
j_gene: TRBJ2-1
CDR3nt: TGTGCCAGCGGCGGGACTAGCGTCTACAATGAGCAGTTCTTC
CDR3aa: CASGGTSVYNEQFF

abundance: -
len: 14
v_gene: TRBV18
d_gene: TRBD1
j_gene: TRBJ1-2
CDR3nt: TGTGCCAGCTCACCCGGGACAGGGACCTATGGCTACACCTTC
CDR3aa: CASSPGTGTYGYTF

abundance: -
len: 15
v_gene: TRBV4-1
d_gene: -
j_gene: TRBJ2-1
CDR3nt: TGCGCCAGCAGCCAACCCGGACTGGACTACAATGAGCAGTTCTTC
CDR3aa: CASSQPGLDYNEQFF